A selection of T cell receptor beta chains follows, all from one sample in a study of CD8 T cells in Susac syndrome. TCRdb fed the immunoSEQ multiplex PCR reads into MiXCR, producing one record per CDR3 protein. The repertoire holds about 290,000 distinct CDR3 sequences, with roughly 85% as singletons. Sequencing used CD8+ T cells from PBMCs. The origin of the receptors is a human donor with multiple sclerosis. The CDR3 runs from the conserved cysteine through the conserved F or W. D genes are given only for firm matches. Some rows have no size entry. The others give once, few or many, or a class for an expanded clone.

v_gene	j_gene	d_gene	abundance	CDR3aa	CDR3nt
TRBV28	TRBJ2-1	TRBD2	NA	CASSLGLAGVWQFF	TGTGCCAGCAGTTTGGGACTAGCGGGAGTTTGGCAGTTCTTC
TRBV5-1	TRBJ1-1	NA	NA	CASSSGADTEAFF	TGCGCCAGCAGCTCGGGGGCTGACACTGAAGCTTTCTTT
TRBV28	TRBJ2-7	NA	NA	CASSVSPGLSYEQYF	TGTGCCAGCAGTGTGTCCCCGGGACTTTCCTACGAGCAGTACTTC
TRBV20-1	TRBJ2-7	TRBD1	NA	CSAPGTAAYEQYF	TGCAGTGCTCCCGGGACAGCCGCCTACGAGCAGTACTTC
TRBV6-5	TRBJ2-7	NA	NA	CASSYSWPIGIYEQYF	TGTGCCAGCAGTTACTCCTGGCCCATAGGAATCTACGAGCAGTACTTC
TRBV28	TRBJ2-7	TRBD2	NA	CASRLAGGPAEQYF	TGTGCCAGCAGATTAGCGGGAGGCCCGGCCGAGCAGTACTTC
TRBV7-9	TRBJ2-1	NA	NA	CASWELPRNEQFF	TGTGCCAGCTGGGAGCTCCCACGCAATGAGCAGTTCTTC
TRBV28	TRBJ2-7	TRBD2	NA	CASRERTSGIYEQYF	TGTGCCAGCAGGGAAAGGACTAGCGGGATTTACGAGCAGTACTTC
TRBV7-9	TRBJ2-7	TRBD2	few	CASSPLAGVPYEQYF	TGTGCCAGCAGCCCGTTAGCGGGAGTCCCCTACGAGCAGTACTTC
TRBV29-1	TRBJ1-1	NA	NA	CSAAWGTEAFF	TGCAGCGCCGCCTGGGGCACTGAAGCTTTCTTT
TRBV16	TRBJ1-4	NA	NA	CASSPFAAEKLFF	TGTGCCAGCAGCCCATTTGCGGCGGAAAAACTGTTTTTT
TRBV27	TRBJ2-7	TRBD1	NA	CASSQTGSIYEQYF	TGTGCCAGCAGCCAGACAGGGTCCATCTACGAGCAGTACTTC
TRBV2	TRBJ2-3	TRBD2	NA	CASSEASGVTDTQYF	TGTGCCAGCAGTGAGGCTAGCGGCGTCACAGATACGCAGTATTTT
TRBV30	TRBJ1-1	NA	NA	CAWEGLYNTEAFF	TGTGCCTGGGAGGGCCTCTACAACACTGAAGCTTTCTTT
TRBV3-1	TRBJ2-1	NA	NA	CASSQEGGNEQFF	TGTGCCAGCAGCCAAGAGGGGGGTAATGAGCAGTTCTTC
TRBV19	TRBJ2-7	NA	NA	CASSSRDVIYEQYF	TGTGCCAGTAGCTCGCGGGACGTCATCTACGAGCAGTACTTC
TRBV12-3/TRBV12-4	TRBJ2-2	TRBD2	NA	CASSFRIAGSHGELFF	TGTGCCAGCAGTTTTAGGATAGCGGGATCCCACGGGGAGCTGTTTTTT
TRBV7-9	TRBJ1-2	NA	NA	CASSLGQLGGLTF	TGTGCCAGCAGCTTAGGTCAATTGGGGGGGCTCACCTTC
TRBV25-1	TRBJ2-6	NA	NA	CASSESSSAGANVLTF	TGTGCCAGCAGTGAATCGTCTAGCGCTGGGGCCAACGTCCTGACTTTC
TRBV7-2	TRBJ1-1	TRBD1	NA	CASSLGQGLNPNTEAFF	TGTGCCAGCAGCTTGGGACAGGGCCTAAACCCGAACACTGAAGCTTTCTTT
TRBV29-1	TRBJ2-3	NA	NA	CSVLVDTQYF	TGCAGCGTTTTGGTGGATACGCAGTATTTT
TRBV27	TRBJ2-2	TRBD2	NA	CASRSLAGTGELFF	TGTGCCAGCAGGTCTCTAGCGGGGACCGGGGAGCTGTTTTTT
TRBV18	TRBJ1-2	NA	NA	CASSPGRGLDGYTF	TGTGCCAGCTCACCAGGGCGGGGGCTCGATGGCTACACCTTC
TRBV20-1	TRBJ2-7	NA	NA	CSATRRRAELYEQYF	TGCAGTGCTACCCGTCGTCGGGCGGAACTTTACGAGCAGTACTTC
TRBV5-1	TRBJ2-3	NA	NA	CASSLVWPPTDTQYF	TGCGCCAGCAGCTTGGTCTGGCCACCCACAGATACGCAGTATTTT